Following are 31 T cell receptor beta chains from one sample sequenced in a study of T cell changes during pregnancy in multiple sclerosis. This table comes from immunoSEQ multiplex PCR, and its TCRdb copy is limited to in-frame clones, with some not included. The data contain approximately 44,000 clones, less than 90% of them singletons. The sample here was CD4+ T cells from peripheral blood mononuclear cells, taken in the first trimester of pregnancy. The receptors shown here come from a female donor with multiple sclerosis, enrolled in a pregnancy study.

This chain joins TRBV18 and TRBJ2-7, with TRBD2 matching 7 bases. V dropped 4 bases and J dropped 2; count of bases not matched to a gene: 5. CDR1 and CDR2 from the germline V gene are KGHSH and LQKENI. The CDR3 has 14 amino acids. CDR3 DNA: TGTGCCAGCTCACGGGGGAGGGACCCCTACGAGCAGTACTTC. Residues: CASSRGRDPYEQYF.

The chain combines TRBV5-1 with TRBJ2-3, with D perhaps matching TRBD1 (5 bases). Germline V gene sequence: CDR1 SGHRS, CDR2 YFSETQ. V was cut by 4 bases and J by 6 bases, with 12 bases left in between. The CDR3 loop spans 13 amino acids. The CDR3, as DNA: TGCGCCAGCAGCCGAGGACACTCCGATACGCAGTATTTT. The encoded protein is CASSRGHSDTQYF.

The rearrangement joins TRBV6-1 to TRBJ1-5; D is possibly TRBD1 (6 bases). V lost 4 bases, J lost 3 bases, and 19 bases lay in between. Germline V gene data show CDR1 as MNHNS and CDR2 as SASEGT. The CDR3 totals 17 residues. This chain's CDR3 is CASSGNFGAGVNQPQHF. The CDR3 bases are TGTGCCAGCAGTGGCAACTTTGGGGCAGGGGTCAATCAGCCCCAGCATTTT.

Regarding this clone: Other DNA sequences from this sample encode an identical CDR3 as well. The V gene is TRBV2, the J gene TRBJ2-5, with D possibly being TRBD1 (6 bases). In germline, CDR1 is SNHLY, CDR2 FYNNEI. V was cut by 3 bases and J by 0 bases, with 11 bases left in between. The CDR3 consists of 15 residues. CDR3 region: CASSDRGSYQETQYF. The CDR3 bases are TGTGCCAGCAGTGACAGGGGATCGTACCAAGAGACCCAGTACTTC.

This sequence joins TRBV6-4 and TRBJ2-1; 9 bases match TRBD1. Germline-derived CDR1 and CDR2 are MRHNA and SNTAGT. The CDR3 runs 14 residues. With 10 bases clipped from V and 2 bases from J, the junction kept 6 bases outside the gene matches. CDR3 protein: CATGTGRPYNEQFF. For the CDR3, the DNA is TGTGCCACCGGGACAGGGAGGCCCTACAATGAGCAGTTCTTC.

The chain couples TRBV15 to TRBJ2-1, with 7 bases that match TRBD1. Germline V CDR1 and CDR2: LNHNV, YYDKDF (reference sequence). The CDR3 extends over 14 amino acids. Trimming at V came to 5 bases and at J to 2 bases, leaving 3 bases not matched to a gene. CDR3 sequence (DNA): TGTGCCACCAGCGTCGGGACAGCCTACAATGAGCAGTTCTTC. This encodes CATSVGTAYNEQFF.

J is TRBJ1-2 and V is TRBV27; a possible D gene is TRBD1 (6 bases). Per the germline V gene, CDR1 is MNHEY and CDR2 is SMNVEV (reference sequence). Trimming left V 6 bases short and J 0 bases short, with 14 bases between. The CDR3 is 15 residues long. In DNA, the CDR3 is TGTGCCAGCAGCTTCGGCAGGACAGCTAACTATGGCTACACCTTC. The encoded protein is CASSFGRTANYGYTF.

V gene TRBV7-2 combines with J gene TRBJ2-2, with 9 bases identical to TRBD1. This CDR3 contains 14 residues. CDR1 is SGHTA and CDR2 is FQGNSA in the germline V gene. V was pared by 6 bases and J by 7 bases, with 6 bases of the junction left unmatched. CDR3 sequence (DNA): TGTGCCAGCAGATGGACAGGGGAGGGCGGGGAGCTGTTTTTT. Protein product: CASRWTGEGGELFF.

V and J are TRBV4-3 and TRBJ1-5, with D unresolved. The CDR3 contains 13 residues. The V end lost 0 bases, the J end lost 6 bases, and 6 bases lay between the germline ends. Per germline, CDR1 LGHNA and CDR2 YSLEER. CDR3 nucleotides: TGCGCCAGCAGCCAAGATACCGGTCAGCCCCAGCATTTT. As protein: CASSQDTGQPQHF.

Here the CDR3 DNA reads TGCGCCAGCAGCTTGGGAGGGAATAACAATCAGCCCCAGCATTTT. It translates to CASSLGGNNNQPQHF. This chain connects TRBV5-1 to TRBJ1-5; no clear D gene. Deletions cut 0 bases from V and 3 bases from J, with 10 bases between. Germline-derived CDR1 and CDR2 are SGHRS and YFSETQ. CDR3 length equals 15 residues.

The genes are TRBV6-1 and TRBJ2-7; 8 bases line up with TRBD1. The germline CDR1 and CDR2 sequences are MNHNS and SASEGT. J gave up 3 bases and V 10 bases, and 8 bases lay outside the gene matches. The CDR3 extends over 13 amino acids. The CDR3 bases are TGTGCCATTACAGGGGGTTCCTTCTACGAGCAGTACTTC. Amino acid sequence: CAITGGSFYEQYF.

The chain links TRBV13 to TRBJ2-3, with a possible D match to TRBD1 (5 bases). Trimming took off 2 bases at V and 6 bases at J, with 9 bases between the two ends. Germline loops: CDR1 PRHDT, CDR2 FYEKMQ (reference sequence). This CDR3 comprises 13 residues. In DNA form, the CDR3 reads TGTGCCAGCAGCTTAACCAGGGCGGATACGCAGTATTTT. It translates to CASSLTRADTQYF.

The V gene is TRBV7-9, the J gene TRBJ1-4; D is unclear. V lost 1 base to trimming and J lost 8 bases, with 11 bases between them. CDR3 length: 14 residues. Germline values: CDR1 SEHNR, CDR2 FQNEAQ (reference sequence). CDR3 in amino acids: CASSLDLPGEKLFF. CDR3 sequence (DNA): TGTGCCAGCAGCTTAGATCTTCCGGGAGAAAAACTGTTTTTT. Looking up the rest from reference TRBV7-9 and TRBJ1-4 gives the full variable domain: DTGVSQNPRHKITKRGQNVTFRCDPISEHNRLYWYRQTLGQGPEFLTYFQNEAQLEKSRLLSDRFSAERPKGSFSTLEIQRTEQGDSAMYLCASSLDLPGEKLFFGSGTQLSVL.

This clone was detected only a few times. The chain has TRBV5-5 and TRBJ1-2; 7 nucleotides align to TRBD1. V was pared by 4 bases and J by 8 bases, with 14 bases of the junction left unmatched. Germline V gene lookup returns CDR1 SGHKS and CDR2 YYEKEE (reference sequence). The CDR3 is made up of 15 amino acids. The CDR3 here is CASSLLPTGAKGYTF. CDR3 nucleotides: TGTGCCAGCAGCCTATTACCCACAGGGGCGAAGGGCTACACCTTC. Drawing the rest from reference TRBV5-5 and TRBJ1-2, the complete variable domain is DAGVTQSPTHLIKTRGQQVTLRCSPISGHKSVSWYQQVLGQGPQFIFQYYEKEERGRGNFPDRFSARQFPNYSSELNVNALLLGDSALYLCASSLLPTGAKGYTFGSGTRLTVV.

The count of this clone is one. V and J are TRBV6-6 and TRBJ2-7, with 14 bases fitting TRBD2. CDR3 length: 14 residues. From germline, CDR1 is MNHNY and CDR2 SVGAGI (reference sequence). Trimming removed 8 bases from V and 1 base from J; junction bases left unmatched: 1. CDR3 residues: CASGTSGRSYEQYF. The CDR3 DNA follows: TGTGCCAGCGGGACTAGCGGGAGATCCTACGAGCAGTACTTC.

The V call is TRBV11-2, the J call TRBJ1-2, with D unclear. V shed 5 bases and J shed 2 bases, with 15 bases lying between them. The CDR3 runs 15 residues. CDR1 and CDR2 (germline): SGHAT, FQNNGV. CDR3 DNA: TGTGCCAGCAGCCCCACAGCTTCCCTCAACTATGGCTACACCTTC. Its protein is CASSPTASLNYGYTF.

V usage is TRBV5-8 and J usage is TRBJ2-6; 8 nucleotides match TRBD1. This CDR3 contains 18 residues. Germline V gene lookup returns CDR1 SGHTS and CDR2 YDEGEE. With V trimmed by 1 base and J by 0 bases, 6 bases remained unmatched. The CDR3 DNA reads as TGTGCCAGCAGCTTGTTCCGGACAGGGCACTCTGGGGCCAACGTCCTGACTTTC. Its translation: CASSLFRTGHSGANVLTF.

The genes are TRBV20-1 and TRBJ2-3; D gene unclear. CDR3 length: 10 residues. Germline V gives CDR1 DFQATT, CDR2 SNEGSKA (reference sequence). V was pared by 5 bases and J by 4 bases, with 4 bases between. CDR3 region: CSAYSDTQYF. As DNA, the CDR3 is TGCAGTGCTTACTCAGATACGCAGTATTTT.

This clone was recorded once. The chain has TRBV7-2 and TRBJ1-2; TRBD1 might be the D (6 bases). Germline loops: CDR1 SGHTA, CDR2 FQGNSA. The CDR3 sequence is 16 residues long. The V end lost 5 bases, the J end lost 2 bases, and 18 bases lay between the germline ends. Here the CDR3 reads CASSPSLTTGNYGYTF. CDR3 in DNA: TGTGCCAGCAGCCCGTCCCTTACGACAGGAAACTATGGCTACACCTTC.

This chain links TRBV5-6 with TRBJ1-3, with a possible D match to TRBD1 (6 bases). The ends were cut back, 2 bases at V and 4 bases at J, with 10 bases in the middle. There are 14 residues in the CDR3. The germline gives CDR1 SGHDT, CDR2 YYEEEE. CDR3 amino acids: CASSLTGPGNTIYF. Written as DNA, the CDR3 is TGTGCCAGCAGCTTAACAGGGCCGGGAAACACCATATATTTT.

V usage is TRBV6-1 and J usage is TRBJ2-3; perhaps TRBD2 as D (5 bases). Per the germline V gene, CDR1 is MNHNS and CDR2 is SASEGT. The CDR3 runs 15 residues. Trimming took off 6 bases at V and 0 bases at J, with 13 bases between the two ends. DNA of the CDR3: TGTGCCAGCAGGGTAGCGAATCCTAGCACAGATACGCAGTATTTT. This codes for CASRVANPSTDTQYF.

V gene TRBV30 combines with J gene TRBJ1-5; 9 positions match TRBD1. J was trimmed by 2 bases and V by 5 bases; bases with no gene match: 13. This CDR3 comprises 17 residues. Germline V CDR1 and CDR2: GTSNPN, SVGIG (reference sequence). CDR3 DNA sequence: TGTGCCTGGTCCCCGGGACAGGGCATAATAGGCAATCAGCCCCAGCATTTT. Amino acids: CAWSPGQGIIGNQPQHF.

The genes are TRBV19 and TRBJ1-4, with a possible D match to TRBD1 (6 bases). V lost 5 bases and J 5 bases, leaving 12 bases between the germline ends. Germline V CDR1 and CDR2: LNHDA, SQIVND (reference sequence). The CDR3 is 14 amino acids. CDR3 residues: CASSPRGLNEKLFF. The DNA for the CDR3 is TGTGCCAGTAGTCCCAGGGGCTTGAATGAAAAACTGTTTTTT. Drawing the rest from reference TRBV19 and TRBJ1-4, the complete variable domain is DGGITQSPKYLFRKEGQNVTLSCEQNLNHDAMYWYRQDPGQGLRLIYYSQIVNDFQKGDIAEGYSVSREKKESFPLTVTSAQKNPTAFYLCASSPRGLNEKLFFGSGTQLSVL.

The V call is TRBV25-1, the J call TRBJ2-2; the D is unclear. The V gene's germline CDR1 is MGHDK and CDR2 SYGVNS. V was shortened by 5 bases and J by 3 bases, with 4 bases between the two germline ends. The CDR3 sequence is 12 residues long. CDR3 DNA: TGTGCCAGCAGTCCCGACACCGGGGAGCTGTTTTTT. Protein: CASSPDTGELFF.

This CDR3 reads CASSESHGGEQFF. The CDR3 DNA reads as TGTGCCAGCAGTGAATCCCACGGCGGGGAGCAGTTCTTC. This chain connects TRBV2 to TRBJ2-1; D might be TRBD2 (5 bases). The CDR3 sequence is 13 residues long. Germline V gives CDR1 SNHLY, CDR2 FYNNEI. V lost 2 bases, J lost 10 bases, and 12 bases lay in between.

The chain employs TRBV6-1 and TRBJ1-4; D gene uncertain. CDR3 length: 16 amino acids. Germline CDR1 reads MNHNS; CDR2 reads SASEGT. Trimming shortened V by 0 bases and J by 0 bases, and 8 bases separated the two germline ends. The CDR3 protein is CASSEAWQATNEKLFF. CDR3 nucleotide sequence: TGTGCCAGCAGTGAAGCGTGGCAGGCAACTAATGAAAAACTGTTTTTT.

The chain has TRBV12-5 and TRBJ2-7; TRBD2 might be the D (6 bases). Trimming stripped 0 bases from V and 4 bases from J, with 16 bases between. Germline V lookup: CDR1 LGHNT, CDR2 FRNRAP. The CDR3 covers 16 residues. In DNA, the CDR3 is TGTGCTAGTGGTTTGGTAGGGCCCATCGGAGGGTACGAGCAGTACTTC. Translation gives CASGLVGPIGGYEQYF.

V and J are TRBV20-1 and TRBJ2-7, with D tentatively TRBD1 (6 bases). CDR3 length equals 11 residues. Per germline, CDR1 DFQATT and CDR2 SNEGSKA (reference sequence). DNA for the CDR3: TGCAGCCCGCAGGCAGGGGACGAGCAGTACTTC. Protein sequence: CSPQAGDEQYF.

This clone was seen more than once but under ten times. The genes are TRBV7-2 and TRBJ1-2, with TRBD1 matching over 8 bases. Germline-derived CDR1 and CDR2 are SGHTA and FQGNSA. The CDR3 runs to 15 residues. V shed 5 bases and J 3 bases; nucleotides not matched to a gene: 8. The CDR3 reads CASSPTGQGYYGYTF. CDR3 sequence (DNA): TGTGCCAGCAGCCCTACCGGACAGGGATACTATGGCTACACCTTC.

The chain links TRBV5-1 to TRBJ2-7; 11 bases fit TRBD2. V lost 4 bases to trimming and J lost 3 bases; unmatched junction nucleotides: 9. Germline CDR1 reads SGHRS; CDR2 reads YFSETQ. The CDR3 extends over 16 amino acids. The CDR3 is CASSTPGLAEGYEQYF. CDR3 bases: TGCGCCAGCAGCACACCGGGACTAGCGGAGGGCTACGAGCAGTACTTC.

In this sample, this clone turned up once. The rearrangement joins TRBV11-3 to TRBJ1-2; a weak D match, TRBD1 (6 bases). CDR1 is SGHNT, CDR2 YENEEA, per germline. V was shortened by 0 bases and J by 4 bases, with 24 bases between the two germline ends. This CDR3 comprises 19 residues. The CDR3 here is CASSLERGSGAHGGYGYTF. CDR3 in DNA: TGTGCCAGCAGCTTAGAAAGAGGGTCAGGGGCCCACGGAGGCTATGGCTACACCTTC. Filled out from reference TRBV11-3 and TRBJ1-2, the complete variable domain reads EAGVVQSPRYKIIEKKQPVAFWCNPISGHNTLYWYLQNLGQGPELLIRYENEEAVDDSQLPKDRFSAERLKGVDSTLKIQPAELGDSAVYLCASSLERGSGAHGGYGYTFGSGTRLTVV.